Listed here are 9 T cell receptor beta chains from one sample, sequenced in a study of control samples from healthy donors and cancer patients. The assay was immunoSEQ multiplex PCR, and TCRdb's table has in-frame clones only and misses some. The sample has approximately 81,000 clones, about 93% seen once. The sequencing input was blood. The receptors were gathered from a woman aged 18-30 years in good health.

The genes are TRBV28 and TRBJ2-1, with 11 bases aligning to TRBD2. CDR1 MDHEN and CDR2 SYDVKM come from the germline V gene. V shed 6 bases and J 6 bases; nucleotides not matched to a gene: 7. CDR3 length equals 15 residues. As DNA, the CDR3 is TGTGCCAGCAGCCTAGCGGGGGGCGGGTTCAATGAGCAGTTCTTC. Translation: CASSLAGGGFNEQFF.

This clone has just a few counts. V gene TRBV4-1 combines with J gene TRBJ1-5; a possible D gene is TRBD1 (6 bases). Trimming removed 8 bases at V and 3 bases at J, with 14 bases between. CDR3 size: 14 residues. Germline CDR1 MGHRA, CDR2 YSYEKL. CDR3 in amino acids: CASRGAGLNQPQHF. CDR3 coding DNA: TGCGCCAGCCGGGGGGCAGGGCTCAATCAGCCCCAGCATTTT.

The rearrangement links TRBV5-1 to TRBJ2-7; 7 nucleotides align to TRBD1. With V trimmed by 4 bases and J by 5 bases, 12 bases remained unmatched. From germline, CDR1 is SGHRS and CDR2 YFSETQ. This CDR3 spans 15 amino acids. CDR3 loop: CASSLSTGVVNEQYF. The CDR3 bases are TGCGCCAGCAGCCTATCCACAGGGGTTGTTAACGAGCAGTACTTC.

In its sample, this clone was seen once. This chain connects TRBV29-1 to TRBJ2-7; TRBD1 is a possible D gene (5 bases). V lost 7 bases, J lost 4 bases, and 11 bases lay in between. The CDR3 loop spans 11 amino acids. Germline V gene data show CDR1 as SQVTM and CDR2 as ANQGSEA. This chain's CDR3 is CSAQQDYEQYF. The CDR3 region has the DNA TGCAGCGCTCAACAGGATTACGAGCAGTACTTC.

As DNA, the CDR3 is TGTGCCAGCAGCGGGGTCAATGAGCAGTTCTTC. Translating gives CASSGVNEQFF. The chain employs TRBV9 and TRBJ2-1; the D is unclear. Per germline, CDR1 SGDLS and CDR2 YYNGEE. V was cut by 3 bases and J by 6 bases, with 4 bases left in between. This CDR3 region has 11 residues.

This chain links TRBV27 with TRBJ1-2; D gene unclear. The V gene's germline CDR1 is MNHEY and CDR2 SMNVEV (reference sequence). This CDR3 has 13 amino acids. Trimming left V 0 bases short and J 5 bases short, with 7 bases between. Here the CDR3 reads CASSLSLDYGYTF. The CDR3 bases are TGTGCCAGCAGTTTATCTCTTGATTATGGCTACACCTTC.

The chain has TRBV6-6 and TRBJ1-5; a weak D match, TRBD1 (5 bases). The V end was cut by 5 bases, the J end by 7 bases, with 12 bases between. Germline CDR1 and CDR2: MNHNY and SVGAGI (reference sequence). This CDR3 spans 13 amino acids. DNA of the CDR3: TGTGCCAGCAGTGCACGGTGGGGGCAGCCCCAGCATTTT. Translation: CASSARWGQPQHF.

This sequence joins TRBV21-1 and TRBJ1-5; the listed D gene, TRBD1, was not tested against the DNA. TRBV21-1 constitutes a pseudogene. This CDR3 is built from 15 residues. The CDR3 sequence is CASSNGDRGDQPQHF. As DNA, the CDR3 is TGTGCCAGCAGCAACGGGGACAGGGGAGATCAGCCCCAGCATTTT.

Regarding this clone: Other nucleotide sequences from this sample produce the same CDR3. This chain links TRBV5-1 with TRBJ1-1, with D maybe TRBD1 (5 bases). The CDR3 totals 14 residues. V was trimmed by 3 bases and J by 0 bases, leaving 9 bases between them. Per germline, CDR1 SGHRS and CDR2 YFSETQ. CDR3 sequence: CASSSTGLNTEAFF. The CDR3 coding sequence is TGCGCCAGCAGCTCCACAGGCCTGAACACTGAAGCTTTCTTT.